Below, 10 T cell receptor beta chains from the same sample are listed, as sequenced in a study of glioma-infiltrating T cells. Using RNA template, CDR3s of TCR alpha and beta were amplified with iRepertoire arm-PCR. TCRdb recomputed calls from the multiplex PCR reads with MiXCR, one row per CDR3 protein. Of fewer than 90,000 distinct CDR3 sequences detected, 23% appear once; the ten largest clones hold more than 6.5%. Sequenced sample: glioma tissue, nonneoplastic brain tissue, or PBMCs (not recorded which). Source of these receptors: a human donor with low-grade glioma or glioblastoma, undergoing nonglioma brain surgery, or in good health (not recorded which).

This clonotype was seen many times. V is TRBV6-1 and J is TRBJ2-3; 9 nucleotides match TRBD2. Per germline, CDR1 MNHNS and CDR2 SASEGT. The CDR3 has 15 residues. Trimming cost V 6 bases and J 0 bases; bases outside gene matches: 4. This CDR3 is CASRGLAPSTDTQYF. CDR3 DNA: TGTGCCAGCAGGGGACTAGCACCTAGCACAGATACGCAGTATTTT.

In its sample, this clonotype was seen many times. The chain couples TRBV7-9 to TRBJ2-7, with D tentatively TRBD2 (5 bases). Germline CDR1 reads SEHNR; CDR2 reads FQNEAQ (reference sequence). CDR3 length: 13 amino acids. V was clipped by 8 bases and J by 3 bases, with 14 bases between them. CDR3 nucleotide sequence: TGTGCCAGCTCCCCGGGAAGATTCTACGAGCAGTACTTC. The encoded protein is CASSPGRFYEQYF.

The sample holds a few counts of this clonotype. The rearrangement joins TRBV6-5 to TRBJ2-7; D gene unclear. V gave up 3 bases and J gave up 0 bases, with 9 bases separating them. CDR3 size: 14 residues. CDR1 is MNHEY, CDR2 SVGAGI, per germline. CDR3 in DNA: TGTGCCAGCAGTTATGCCAGGAGCTCCTACGAGCAGTACTTC. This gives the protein CASSYARSSYEQYF.

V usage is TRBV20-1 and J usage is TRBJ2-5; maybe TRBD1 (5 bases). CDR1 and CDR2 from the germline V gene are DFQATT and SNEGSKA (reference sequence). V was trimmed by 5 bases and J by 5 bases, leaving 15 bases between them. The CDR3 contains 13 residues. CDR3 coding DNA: TGCAGTGCTCTCCAGGGTGATGAGGAGACCCAGTACTTC. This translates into CSALQGDEETQYF.

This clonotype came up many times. CDR3 nucleotides: TGCAGTGCGGGTTTAGCGGGAGCCTTGAACACCGGGGAGCTGTTTTTT. It is translated as CSAGLAGALNTGELFF. This chain joins TRBV20-1 and TRBJ2-2, with 9 nucleotides matching TRBD2. CDR3 length equals 16 residues. Germline CDR1 reads DFQATT; CDR2 reads SNEGSKA (reference sequence). V was pared by 6 bases and J by 1 base, with 9 bases of the junction left unmatched.

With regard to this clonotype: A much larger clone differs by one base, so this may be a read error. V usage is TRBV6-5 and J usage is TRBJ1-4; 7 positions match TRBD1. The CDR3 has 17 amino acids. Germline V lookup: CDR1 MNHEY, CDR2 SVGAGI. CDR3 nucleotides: TGTGCCAGCAGTTTTGACAGGGTATCGGCAAATAATGAAGAACTGTTTTTT. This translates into CASSFDRVSANNEELFF.

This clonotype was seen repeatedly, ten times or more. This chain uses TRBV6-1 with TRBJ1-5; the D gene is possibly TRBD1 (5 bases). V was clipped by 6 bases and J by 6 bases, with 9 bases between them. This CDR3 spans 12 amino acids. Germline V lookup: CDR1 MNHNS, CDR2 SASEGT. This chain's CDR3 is CASRGRGQPQHF. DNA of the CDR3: TGTGCCAGCAGGGGACGGGGTCAGCCCCAGCATTTT.

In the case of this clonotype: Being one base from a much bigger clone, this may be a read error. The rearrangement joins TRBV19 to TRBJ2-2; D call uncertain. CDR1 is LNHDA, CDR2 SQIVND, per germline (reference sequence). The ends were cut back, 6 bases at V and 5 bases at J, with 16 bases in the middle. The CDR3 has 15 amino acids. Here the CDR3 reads CASSSETVKTGELFF. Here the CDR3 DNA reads TGTGCCAGTAGCTCCGAGACCGTAAAAACCGGGGAGCTGTTTTTT. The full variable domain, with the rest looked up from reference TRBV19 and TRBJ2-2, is DGGITQSPKYLFRKEGQNVTLSCEQNLNHDAMYWYRQDPGQGLRLIYYSQIVNDFQKGDIAEGYSVSREKKESFPLTVTSAQKNPTAFYLCASSSETVKTGELFFGEGSRLTVL.

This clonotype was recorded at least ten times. CDR3 in amino acids: CASSNNEQYF. The DNA for the CDR3 is TGTGCCAGCAGTAACAACGAGCAGTACTTC. The V and J genes are TRBV7-9 and TRBJ2-7; no firm D call. Trimming removed 6 bases from V and 5 bases from J, with 5 bases in between. CDR1 SEHNR and CDR2 FQNEAQ come from the germline V gene (reference sequence). The CDR3 sequence is 10 residues long.

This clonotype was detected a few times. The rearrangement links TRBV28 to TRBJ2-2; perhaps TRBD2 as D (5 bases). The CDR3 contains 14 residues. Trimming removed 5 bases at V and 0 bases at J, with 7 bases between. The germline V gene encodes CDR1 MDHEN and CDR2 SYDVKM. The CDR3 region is CASSPGTNTGELFF. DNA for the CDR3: TGTGCCAGCAGTCCCGGGACGAACACCGGGGAGCTGTTTTTT. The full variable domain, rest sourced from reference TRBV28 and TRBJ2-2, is DVKVTQSSRYLVKRTGEKVFLECVQDMDHENMFWYRQDPGLGLRLIYFSYDVKMKEKGDIPEGYSVSREKKERFSLILESASTNQTSMYLCASSPGTNTGELFFGEGSRLTVL.